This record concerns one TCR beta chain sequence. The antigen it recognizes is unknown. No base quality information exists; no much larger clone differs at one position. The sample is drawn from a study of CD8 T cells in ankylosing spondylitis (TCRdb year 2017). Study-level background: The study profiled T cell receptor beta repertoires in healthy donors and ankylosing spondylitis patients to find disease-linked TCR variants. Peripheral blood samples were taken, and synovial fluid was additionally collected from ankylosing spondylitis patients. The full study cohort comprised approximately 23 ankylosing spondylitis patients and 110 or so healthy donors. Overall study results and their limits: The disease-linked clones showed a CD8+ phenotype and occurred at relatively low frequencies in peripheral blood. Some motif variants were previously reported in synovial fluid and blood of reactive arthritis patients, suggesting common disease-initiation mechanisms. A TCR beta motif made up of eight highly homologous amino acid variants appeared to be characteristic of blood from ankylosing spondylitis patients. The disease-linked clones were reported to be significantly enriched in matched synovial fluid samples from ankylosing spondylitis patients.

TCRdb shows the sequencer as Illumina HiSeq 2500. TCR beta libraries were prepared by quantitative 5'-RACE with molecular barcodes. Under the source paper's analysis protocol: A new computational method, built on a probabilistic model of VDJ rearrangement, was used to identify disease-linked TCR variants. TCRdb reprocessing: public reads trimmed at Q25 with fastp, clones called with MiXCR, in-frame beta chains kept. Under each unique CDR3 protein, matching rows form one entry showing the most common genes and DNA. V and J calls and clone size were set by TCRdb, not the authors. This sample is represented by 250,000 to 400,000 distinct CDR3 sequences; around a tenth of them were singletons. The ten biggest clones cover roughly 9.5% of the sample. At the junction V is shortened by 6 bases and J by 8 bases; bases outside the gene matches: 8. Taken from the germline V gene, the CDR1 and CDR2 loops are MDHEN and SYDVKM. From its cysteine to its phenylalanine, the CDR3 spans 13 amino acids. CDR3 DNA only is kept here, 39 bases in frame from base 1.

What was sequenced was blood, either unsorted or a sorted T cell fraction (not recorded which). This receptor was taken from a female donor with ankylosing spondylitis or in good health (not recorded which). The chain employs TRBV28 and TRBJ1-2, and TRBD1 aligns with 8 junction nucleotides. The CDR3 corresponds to CASSRTGGQGYTF. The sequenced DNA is TGTGCCAGCAGCCGTACAGGGGGTCAAGGCTACACCTTC.